This passage covers 30 T cell receptor beta chains from one sample sequenced in a study of T cell responses to AZD1222 COVID-19 vaccine. Libraries were prepared by immunoSEQ multiplex PCR; TCRdb keeps only in-frame clonotypes and omits some of them. This sample has around 58,000 clones, with 70% to 90% found just once. Sample: peripheral blood, taken 28 days after the second AZD1222 dose. The receptors derive from an adult who received the AZD1222 COVID-19 vaccine.

The chain uses TRBV3-1 (or the pseudogene TRBV3-2) and TRBJ1-1; D is uncertain. CDR1 and CDR2 from the germline V gene are LGHDT and YNNKEL (reference sequence). Trimming removed 4 bases at V and 2 bases at J, with 11 bases between. The CDR3 extends over 14 amino acids. CDR3 in DNA: TGTGCCAGCAGCCGGGATATGACTAACACTGAAGCTTTCTTT. Protein product: CASSRDMTNTEAFF.

The chain uses TRBV6-5 and TRBJ2-2; TRBD2 matches at 8 bases. Per germline, CDR1 MNHEY and CDR2 SVGAGI. The CDR3 runs 15 residues. V trimming: 6 bases; J trimming: 4 bases; junction bases outside the gene matches: 7. CDR3 nucleotides: TGTGCCAGCAGGGCACTAGCGGAATCCACCGGGGAGCTGTTTTTT. As protein: CASRALAESTGELFF.

V and J are TRBV5-8 and TRBJ2-3; D possibly uses TRBD1 or TRBD2 (5 bases each). The germline V and J ends were trimmed by 5 bases and 4 bases, with 11 bases remaining between them. The length of the CDR3 is 13 residues. Germline loops: CDR1 SGHTS, CDR2 YDEGEE. For the CDR3, the DNA is TGTGCCAGCAGGAGGGGACGTGCAGATACGCAGTATTTT. It yields the protein CASRRGRADTQYF.

J is TRBJ1-1 and V is TRBV11-2, with unresolved D. CDR1 is SGHAT, CDR2 FQNNGV, per germline. This CDR3 contains 14 residues. With 1 base removed from V and 1 base from J, the gap between germline ends came to 7 bases. CDR3 in DNA: TGTGCCAGCAGCTTAGGGTCAGAGAACACTGAAGCTTTCTTT. It translates to CASSLGSENTEAFF.

The chain combines TRBV6-5 with TRBJ1-2, with a weak D call TRBD1 (5 bases). CDR3 length equals 13 residues. Germline V gene data show CDR1 as MNHEY and CDR2 as SVGAGI. With 4 bases removed from V and 1 base from J, the gap between germline ends came to 7 bases. This CDR3 reads CASSLTDNYGYTF. Written as DNA, the CDR3 is TGTGCCAGCAGTTTGACAGATAACTATGGCTACACCTTC.

CDR3 in amino acids: CASSNPNERKETQYF. DNA for the CDR3: TGTGCCAGCAGCAACCCGAATGAGAGAAAAGAGACCCAGTACTTC. The V call is TRBV7-2, the J call TRBJ2-5; D is uncertain. From germline, CDR1 is SGHTA and CDR2 FQGNSA. Deletions cut 5 bases from V and 3 bases from J, with 16 bases between. The CDR3 extends over 15 amino acids.

The genes are TRBV29-1 and TRBJ2-7, with D possibly matching TRBD2 (5 bases). The CDR3 contains 13 residues. Germline CDR1 is SQVTM and CDR2 is ANQGSEA. With 0 bases removed from V and 7 bases from J, the gap between germline ends came to 13 bases. CDR3 sequence (DNA): TGCAGCGTTGAAGATCGGGGTGAGAATGAGCAGTACTTC. Protein product: CSVEDRGENEQYF.

The J gene is TRBJ1-5, the V gene TRBV5-4; D unresolved. There are 13 residues in the CDR3. Trimming removed 2 bases from V and 5 bases from J, with 8 bases in between. The germline V gene has CDR1 SGHNT and CDR2 YYREEE (reference sequence). The CDR3 DNA reads as TGTGCCAGCAGCTTAGGGATGGATCAGCCCCAGCATTTT. Amino acids: CASSLGMDQPQHF.

The chain couples TRBV3-1 (or the pseudogene TRBV3-2) to TRBJ2-3, with 13 bases fitting TRBD2. In germline, CDR1 is LGHDT, CDR2 YNNKEL (reference sequence). The CDR3 covers 17 residues. V shed 4 bases, J shed 1 base, and the junction held 5 bases outside the gene matches. CDR3 in DNA: TGTGCCAGCAGCCTCGGGACTAGCGGGACGCGCACAGATACGCAGTATTTT. Protein sequence: CASSLGTSGTRTDTQYF.

The V gene is TRBV14, the J gene TRBJ1-1; D is possibly TRBD1 (6 bases). The CDR3 is 15 residues long. Germline V gene data show CDR1 as SGHDN and CDR2 as FVKESK. V was pared by 4 bases and J by 1 base, with 13 bases between. CDR3 loop: CASSPRGAGNTEAFF. CDR3 DNA: TGTGCCAGCAGCCCGAGGGGGGCTGGGAACACTGAAGCTTTCTTT.

The V call is TRBV18, the J call TRBJ2-1; a weak D match, TRBD1 (5 bases). V was shortened by 6 bases and J by 6 bases, with 15 bases between the two germline ends. Germline values: CDR1 KGHSH, CDR2 LQKENI. This CDR3 comprises 14 residues. For the CDR3, the DNA is TGTGCCAGCTCCGGACCACCTCAGGGCAATGAGCAGTTCTTC. Translation gives CASSGPPQGNEQFF.

The V call is TRBV3-1 (or the pseudogene TRBV3-2), the J call TRBJ1-2, with D possibly matching TRBD1 (6 bases). V was pared by 1 base and J by 9 bases, with 15 bases between. This CDR3 comprises 14 residues. Germline-derived CDR1 and CDR2 are LGHDT and YNNKEL (reference sequence). In DNA form, the CDR3 reads TGTGCCAGCAGCCAAGCCAGGACAGCTATTAGCTACACCTTC. Protein: CASSQARTAISYTF.

This clone was counted a few times. The chain recombines TRBV7-3 with TRBJ2-1; possible D gene TRBD2, 5 bases. The V gene's germline CDR1 is SGHTA and CDR2 FQGTGA. There are 15 residues in the CDR3. The germline V and J ends were trimmed by 5 bases and 2 bases, with 13 bases remaining between them. In nucleotides, the CDR3 is TGTGCCAGCAGCCCCCCTGGACTTGCCTACAATGAGCAGTTCTTC. As protein: CASSPPGLAYNEQFF.

The V gene is TRBV30, the J gene TRBJ2-5, with 9 bases that match TRBD2. The V segment lost 0 bases and the J segment 4 bases; nucleotides outside the gene matches: 6. Germline CDR1 is GTSNPN and CDR2 is SVGIG (reference sequence). The CDR3 runs to 15 residues. This CDR3 reads CAWSVAGGPGETQYF. Here the CDR3 DNA reads TGTGCCTGGAGTGTGGCGGGAGGGCCCGGAGAGACCCAGTACTTC.

CDR3 residues: CASNLSGQGGNTIYF. Here the CDR3 DNA reads TGTGCCAGCAACCTTTCGGGACAGGGAGGAAACACCATATATTTT. The V and J genes are TRBV6-6 and TRBJ1-3, with TRBD1 matching 9 bases. Per the germline V gene, CDR1 is MNHNY and CDR2 is SVGAGI (reference sequence). Losses at the gene ends were 7 bases for V and 4 bases for J; bases not matched to a gene: 8. The length of the CDR3 is 15 residues.

This chain uses TRBV5-1 with TRBJ2-7, with 7 bases identical to TRBD2. From germline, CDR1 is SGHRS and CDR2 YFSETQ. The V and J ends lost 4 bases and 2 bases, in that order; junction bases with no gene match: 12. The CDR3 covers 16 residues. The CDR3 loop is CASSLEAGTTPYEQYF. The CDR3 DNA reads TGCGCCAGCAGCCTGGAAGCGGGAACAACTCCCTACGAGCAGTACTTC.

This clone appeared a few times. The gene calls are TRBV3-1 (or the pseudogene TRBV3-2) and TRBJ2-7; D tentatively reads TRBD1 or TRBD2 (5 bases each). With 0 bases removed from V and 4 bases from J, the gap between germline ends came to 13 bases. This CDR3 comprises 15 residues. Per germline, CDR1 LGHDT and CDR2 YNNKEL (reference sequence). DNA for the CDR3: TGTGCCAGCAGCCAAGATTTGCAGGGCGGGTACGAGCAGTACTTC. Its translation: CASSQDLQGGYEQYF.

This chain connects TRBV2 to TRBJ1-5; 8 bases align to TRBD1. The V gene's germline CDR1 is SNHLY and CDR2 FYNNEI. Trimming took 6 bases from V and 1 from J; bases not matched to a gene: 5. This CDR3 is built from 15 residues. CDR3 in amino acids: CASSRQGLSNQPQHF. The CDR3 coding sequence is TGTGCCAGCAGCCGACAGGGGTTGAGCAATCAGCCCCAGCATTTT.

This clone has just a few counts. V gene TRBV30 combines with J gene TRBJ1-6, with D tentatively TRBD1 (5 bases). CDR1 is GTSNPN and CDR2 is SVGIG in the germline V gene (reference sequence). The CDR3 totals 14 residues. Between the trimmed V and J ends, which lost 0 bases and 7 bases, there was a span of 10 bases. As DNA, the CDR3 is TGTGCCTGGAGTGTAGGGACGGAGAATTCACCCCTCCACTTT. Amino acids: CAWSVGTENSPLHF.

The chain carries TRBV5-4 and TRBJ2-1, with TRBD2 matching 11 bases. The CDR3 loop spans 20 amino acids. V dropped 3 bases and J dropped 8; count of bases not matched to a gene: 22. The germline gives CDR1 SGHNT, CDR2 YYREEE (reference sequence). CDR3 region: CASSYGTGIRASGRFDEQFF. The CDR3 bases are TGTGCCAGCAGCTACGGGACGGGGATACGAGCTAGCGGGAGGTTTGATGAGCAGTTCTTC.

The chain recombines TRBV6-5 with TRBJ1-2; 7 bases are a match to TRBD1. Trimming took 10 bases from V and 2 from J; bases not matched to a gene: 7. CDR3 length equals 13 residues. CDR1 and CDR2 from the germline V gene are MNHEY and SVGAGI. Here the CDR3 DNA reads TGTGCCACCTCACCGACAGGGAACTATGGCTACACCTTC. It yields the protein CATSPTGNYGYTF.

The rearrangement links TRBV7-2 to TRBJ2-3, with 8 bases matching TRBD2. The CDR3 is made up of 15 amino acids. Germline trimming cut 5 bases from V and 0 bases from J; bases unmatched to any gene: 4. The germline CDR1 and CDR2 sequences are SGHTA and FQGNSA. CDR3 sequence reads: CASSLSGDSTDTQYF. In DNA form, the CDR3 reads TGTGCCAGCAGCCTTAGCGGGGATAGCACAGATACGCAGTATTTT. Supplemented by reference TRBV7-2 and TRBJ2-3, the full variable domain reads GAGVSQSPSNKVTEKGKDVELRCDPISGHTALYWYRQSLGQGLEFLIYFQGNSAPDKSGLPSDRFSAERTGGSVSTLTIQRTQQEDSAVYLCASSLSGDSTDTQYFGPGTRLTVL.

The chain uses TRBV5-4 and TRBJ1-2, with TRBD1 matching 10 bases. The CDR3 totals 13 residues. CDR1 and CDR2 (germline): SGHNT, YYREEE (reference sequence). V was pared by 5 bases and J by 8 bases, with 6 bases of the junction left unmatched. In nucleotides, the CDR3 is TGTGCCAGCAGTTGGACAGGGGGTAAAGGCTACACCTTC. It yields the protein CASSWTGGKGYTF. The full variable domain, with the rest looked up from reference TRBV5-4 and TRBJ1-2, is ETGVTQSPTHLIKTRGQQVTLRCSSQSGHNTVSWYQQALGQGPQFIFQYYREEENGRGNFPPRFSGLQFPNYSSELNVNALELDDSALYLCASSWTGGKGYTFGSGTRLTVV.

The chain combines TRBV7-2 with TRBJ2-7, with TRBD2 as a possible D gene (6 bases). Germline V lookup: CDR1 SGHTA, CDR2 FQGNSA. Deletions cut 7 bases from V and 7 bases from J, with 14 bases between. CDR3 length equals 12 residues. CDR3 in amino acids: CASKGLAREQYF. CDR3 in DNA: TGTGCCAGCAAGGGCCTAGCGCGGGAGCAGTACTTC.

This chain uses TRBV11-2 with TRBJ2-6, with D maybe TRBD1 (5 bases). The length of the CDR3 is 16 residues. Trimming shortened V by 5 bases and J by 1 base, and 12 bases separated the two germline ends. In germline, CDR1 is SGHAT, CDR2 FQNNGV. The CDR3 nucleotides read TGTGCCAGCAGCCCAAGGGCAGGGTCTGGGGCCAACGTCCTGACTTTC. Amino acids: CASSPRAGSGANVLTF.

The chain is built from TRBV6-5 and TRBJ1-1; 9 bases are shared with TRBD1. Germline assignment: CDR1 MNHEY and CDR2 SVGAGI. The CDR3 extends over 12 amino acids. The V and J ends lost 6 bases and 9 bases, in that order; junction bases with no gene match: 5. CDR3 nucleotides: TGTGCCAGCAGGCGGACAGGGGCGAAAGCTTTCTTT. It translates to CASRRTGAKAFF.

This chain links TRBV10-3 with TRBJ1-5; TRBD1 matches 10 bases. Germline V gene lookup returns CDR1 ENHRY and CDR2 SYGVKD. J was trimmed by 4 bases and V by 0 bases; bases with no gene match: 9. The CDR3 spans 18 residues. DNA for the CDR3: TGTGCCATCAGTGAGTCTGGTTTCGGGACAGGGGAAAATCAGCCCCAGCATTTT. Translated, it gives CAISESGFGTGENQPQHF.

The V and J genes are TRBV5-4 and TRBJ1-5, with 7 bases lining up with TRBD1. CDR3 length equals 14 residues. Germline loops: CDR1 SGHNT, CDR2 YYREEE (reference sequence). After removal of 4 bases from V and 6 bases from J, the junction contained 7 bases not matched to a gene. In DNA, the CDR3 is TGTGCCAGCAGCACGGACAGGACGGGTCAGCCCCAGCATTTT. Amino acids: CASSTDRTGQPQHF.

V is TRBV30 and J is TRBJ1-6; D perhaps matches TRBD1 (5 bases). Germline V gives CDR1 GTSNPN, CDR2 SVGIG (reference sequence). V lost 2 bases, J lost 6 bases, and 11 bases lay in between. This CDR3 spans 14 amino acids. The CDR3 protein is CAWSPRGRNSPLHF. For the CDR3, the DNA is TGTGCCTGGAGTCCCCGGGGCCGTAATTCACCCCTCCACTTT. Combining the CDR3 with reference TRBV30 and TRBJ1-6 gives the whole variable domain SQTIHQWPATLVQPVGSPLSLECTVEGTSNPNLYWYRQAAGRGLQLLFYSVGIGQISSEVPQNLSASRPQDRQFILSSKKLLLSDSGFYLCAWSPRGRNSPLHFGNGTRLTVT.

The V call is TRBV30, the J call TRBJ1-1; no firm D call. Trimming shortened V by 3 bases and J by 6 bases, and 8 bases separated the two germline ends. CDR1 is GTSNPN, CDR2 SVGIG, per germline (reference sequence). This CDR3 has 11 residues. For the CDR3, the DNA is TGTGCCTGGAGCCTCGTGGCTGAAGCTTTCTTT. Translation: CAWSLVAEAFF.